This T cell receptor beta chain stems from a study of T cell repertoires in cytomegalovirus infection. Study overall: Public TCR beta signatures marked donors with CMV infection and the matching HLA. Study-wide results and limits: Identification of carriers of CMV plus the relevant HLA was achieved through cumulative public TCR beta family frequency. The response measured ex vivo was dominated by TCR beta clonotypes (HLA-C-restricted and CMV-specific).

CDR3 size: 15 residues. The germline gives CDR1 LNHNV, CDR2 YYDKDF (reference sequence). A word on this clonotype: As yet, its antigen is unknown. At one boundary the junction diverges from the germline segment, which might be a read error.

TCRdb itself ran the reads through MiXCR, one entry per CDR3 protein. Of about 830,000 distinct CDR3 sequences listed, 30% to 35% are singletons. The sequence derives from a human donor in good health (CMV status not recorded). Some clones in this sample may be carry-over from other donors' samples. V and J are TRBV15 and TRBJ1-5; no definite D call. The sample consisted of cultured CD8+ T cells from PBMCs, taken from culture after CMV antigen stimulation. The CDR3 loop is CATSIGRGRNQPQRF. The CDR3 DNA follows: TGTGCCACCAGCATAGGGCGGGGTCGCAATCAGCCCCAGCGTTTT. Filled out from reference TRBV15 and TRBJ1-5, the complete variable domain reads DAMVIQNPRYQVTQFGKPVTLSCSQTLNHNVMYWYQQKSSQAPKLLFHYYDKDFNNEADTPDNFQSRRPNTSFCFLDIRSPGLGDTAMYLCATSIGRGRNQPQRFGDGTRLSIL.